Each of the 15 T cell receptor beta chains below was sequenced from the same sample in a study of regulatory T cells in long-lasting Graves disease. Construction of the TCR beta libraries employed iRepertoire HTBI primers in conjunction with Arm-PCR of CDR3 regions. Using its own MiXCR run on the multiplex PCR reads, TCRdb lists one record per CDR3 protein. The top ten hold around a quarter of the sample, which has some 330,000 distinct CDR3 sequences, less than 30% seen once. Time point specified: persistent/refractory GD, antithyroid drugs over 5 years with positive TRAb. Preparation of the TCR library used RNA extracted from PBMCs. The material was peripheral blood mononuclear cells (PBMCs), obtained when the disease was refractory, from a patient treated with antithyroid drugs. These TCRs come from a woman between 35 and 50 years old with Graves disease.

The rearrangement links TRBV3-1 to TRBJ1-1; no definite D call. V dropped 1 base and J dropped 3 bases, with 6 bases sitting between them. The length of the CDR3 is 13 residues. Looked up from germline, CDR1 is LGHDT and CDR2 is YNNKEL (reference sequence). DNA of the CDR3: TGTGCCAGCAGCCAAGGGATGGACACTGAAGCTTTCTTT. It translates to CASSQGMDTEAFF.

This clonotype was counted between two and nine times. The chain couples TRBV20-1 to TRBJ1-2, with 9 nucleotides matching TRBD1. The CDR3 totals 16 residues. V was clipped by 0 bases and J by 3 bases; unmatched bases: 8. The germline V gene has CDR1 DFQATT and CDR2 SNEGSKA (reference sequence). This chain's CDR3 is CSARETGGRGYYGYTF. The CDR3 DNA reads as TGCAGTGCTAGAGAAACAGGGGGCCGAGGTTACTATGGCTACACCTTC.

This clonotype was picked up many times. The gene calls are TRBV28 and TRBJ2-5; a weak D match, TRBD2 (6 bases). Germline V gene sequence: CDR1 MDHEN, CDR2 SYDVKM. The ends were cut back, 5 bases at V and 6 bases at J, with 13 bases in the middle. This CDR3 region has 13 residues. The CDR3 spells CASSLTSWKTQYF. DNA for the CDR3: TGTGCCAGCAGTCTTACTAGCTGGAAGACCCAGTACTTC.

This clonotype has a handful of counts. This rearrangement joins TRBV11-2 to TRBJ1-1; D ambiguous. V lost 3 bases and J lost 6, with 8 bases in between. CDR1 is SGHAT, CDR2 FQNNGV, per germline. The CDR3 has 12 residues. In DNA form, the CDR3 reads TGTGCCAGCAGCTTGGGTAGTGCTGAAGCTTTCTTT. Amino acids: CASSLGSAEAFF.

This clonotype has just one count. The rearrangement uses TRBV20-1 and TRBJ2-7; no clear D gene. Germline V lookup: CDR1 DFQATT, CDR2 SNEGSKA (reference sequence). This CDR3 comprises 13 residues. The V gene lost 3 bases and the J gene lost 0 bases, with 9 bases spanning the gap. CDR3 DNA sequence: TGCAGTGCTAGCAGGTATAGCTCCTACGAGCAGTACTTC. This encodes CSASRYSSYEQYF.

The CDR3 DNA is TGTGCCAGCAGCGTTGCGACAGGACCCCATGGCTACACCTTC. Translation: CASSVATGPHGYTF. The rearrangement uses TRBV11-2 and TRBJ1-2; D possibly corresponds to TRBD1 (6 bases). The CDR3 totals 14 residues. CDR1 is SGHAT and CDR2 is FQNNGV in the germline V gene. V was pared by 5 bases and J by 6 bases, with 16 bases between.

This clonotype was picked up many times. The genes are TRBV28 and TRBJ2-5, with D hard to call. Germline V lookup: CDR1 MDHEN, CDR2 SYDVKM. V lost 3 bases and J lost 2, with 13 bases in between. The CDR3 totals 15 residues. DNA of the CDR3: TGTGCCAGCAGTTTTCGGGCCTATCGGCAAGAGACCCAGTACTTC. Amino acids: CASSFRAYRQETQYF. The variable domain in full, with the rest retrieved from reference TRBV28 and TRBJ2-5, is DVKVTQSSRYLVKRTGEKVFLECVQDMDHENMFWYRQDPGLGLRLIYFSYDVKMKEKGDIPEGYSVSREKKERFSLILESASTNQTSMYLCASSFRAYRQETQYFGPGTRLLVL.

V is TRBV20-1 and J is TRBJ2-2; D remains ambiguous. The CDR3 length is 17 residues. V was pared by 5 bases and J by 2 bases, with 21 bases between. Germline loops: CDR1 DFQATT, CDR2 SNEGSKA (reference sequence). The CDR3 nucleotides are TGCAGTGCTCCGCCCCCTTCCGGGCGGCCTAACACCGGGGAGCTGTTTTTT. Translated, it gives CSAPPPSGRPNTGELFF.

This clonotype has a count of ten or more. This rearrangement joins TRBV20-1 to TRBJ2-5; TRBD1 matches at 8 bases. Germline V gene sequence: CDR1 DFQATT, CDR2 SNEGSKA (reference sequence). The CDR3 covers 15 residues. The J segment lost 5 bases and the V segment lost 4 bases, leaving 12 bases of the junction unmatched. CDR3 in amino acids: CSATESGQGEETQYF. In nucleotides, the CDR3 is TGCAGTGCTACCGAATCCGGACAGGGAGAGGAGACCCAGTACTTC.

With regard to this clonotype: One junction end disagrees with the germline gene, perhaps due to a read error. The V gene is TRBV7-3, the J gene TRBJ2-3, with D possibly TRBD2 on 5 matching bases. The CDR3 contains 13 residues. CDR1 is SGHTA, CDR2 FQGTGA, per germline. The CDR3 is CANSLRGSAAQYF. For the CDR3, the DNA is TGTGCCAACAGCTTGCGAGGGAGCGCTGCGCAGTATTTT.

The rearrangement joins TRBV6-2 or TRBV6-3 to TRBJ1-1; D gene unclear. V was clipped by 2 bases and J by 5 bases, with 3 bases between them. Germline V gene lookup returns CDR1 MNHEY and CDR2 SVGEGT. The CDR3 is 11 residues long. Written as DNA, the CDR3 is TGTGCCAGCAGTTACGGGACTGAAGCTTTCTTT. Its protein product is CASSYGTEAFF.

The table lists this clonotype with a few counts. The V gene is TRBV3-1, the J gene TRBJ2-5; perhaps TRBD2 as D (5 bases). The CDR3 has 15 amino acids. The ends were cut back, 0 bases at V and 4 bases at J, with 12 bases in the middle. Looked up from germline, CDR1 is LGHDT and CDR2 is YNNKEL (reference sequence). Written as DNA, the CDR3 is TGTGCCAGCAGCCAAGATTCAGGACTCAGAGAGACCCAGTACTTC. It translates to CASSQDSGLRETQYF.

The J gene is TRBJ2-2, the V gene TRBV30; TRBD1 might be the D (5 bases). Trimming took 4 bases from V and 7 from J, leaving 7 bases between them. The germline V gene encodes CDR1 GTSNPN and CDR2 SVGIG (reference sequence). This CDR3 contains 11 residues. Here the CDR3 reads CAWKRGGELFF. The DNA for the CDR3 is TGTGCCTGGAAAAGGGGCGGGGAGCTGTTTTTT.

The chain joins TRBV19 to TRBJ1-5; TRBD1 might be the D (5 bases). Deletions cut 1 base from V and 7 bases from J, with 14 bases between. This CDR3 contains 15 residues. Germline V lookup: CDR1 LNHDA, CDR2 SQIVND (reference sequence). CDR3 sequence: CASSIGLGGGQPQHF. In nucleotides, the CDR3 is TGTGCCAGTAGTATAGGCCTGGGGGGGGGACAGCCCCAGCATTTT.

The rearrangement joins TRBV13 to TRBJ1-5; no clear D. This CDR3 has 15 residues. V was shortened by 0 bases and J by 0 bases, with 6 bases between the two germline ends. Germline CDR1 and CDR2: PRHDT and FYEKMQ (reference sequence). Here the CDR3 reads CASSLGSYSNQPQHF. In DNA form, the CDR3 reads TGTGCCAGCAGCTTAGGTTCATATAGCAATCAGCCCCAGCATTTT.